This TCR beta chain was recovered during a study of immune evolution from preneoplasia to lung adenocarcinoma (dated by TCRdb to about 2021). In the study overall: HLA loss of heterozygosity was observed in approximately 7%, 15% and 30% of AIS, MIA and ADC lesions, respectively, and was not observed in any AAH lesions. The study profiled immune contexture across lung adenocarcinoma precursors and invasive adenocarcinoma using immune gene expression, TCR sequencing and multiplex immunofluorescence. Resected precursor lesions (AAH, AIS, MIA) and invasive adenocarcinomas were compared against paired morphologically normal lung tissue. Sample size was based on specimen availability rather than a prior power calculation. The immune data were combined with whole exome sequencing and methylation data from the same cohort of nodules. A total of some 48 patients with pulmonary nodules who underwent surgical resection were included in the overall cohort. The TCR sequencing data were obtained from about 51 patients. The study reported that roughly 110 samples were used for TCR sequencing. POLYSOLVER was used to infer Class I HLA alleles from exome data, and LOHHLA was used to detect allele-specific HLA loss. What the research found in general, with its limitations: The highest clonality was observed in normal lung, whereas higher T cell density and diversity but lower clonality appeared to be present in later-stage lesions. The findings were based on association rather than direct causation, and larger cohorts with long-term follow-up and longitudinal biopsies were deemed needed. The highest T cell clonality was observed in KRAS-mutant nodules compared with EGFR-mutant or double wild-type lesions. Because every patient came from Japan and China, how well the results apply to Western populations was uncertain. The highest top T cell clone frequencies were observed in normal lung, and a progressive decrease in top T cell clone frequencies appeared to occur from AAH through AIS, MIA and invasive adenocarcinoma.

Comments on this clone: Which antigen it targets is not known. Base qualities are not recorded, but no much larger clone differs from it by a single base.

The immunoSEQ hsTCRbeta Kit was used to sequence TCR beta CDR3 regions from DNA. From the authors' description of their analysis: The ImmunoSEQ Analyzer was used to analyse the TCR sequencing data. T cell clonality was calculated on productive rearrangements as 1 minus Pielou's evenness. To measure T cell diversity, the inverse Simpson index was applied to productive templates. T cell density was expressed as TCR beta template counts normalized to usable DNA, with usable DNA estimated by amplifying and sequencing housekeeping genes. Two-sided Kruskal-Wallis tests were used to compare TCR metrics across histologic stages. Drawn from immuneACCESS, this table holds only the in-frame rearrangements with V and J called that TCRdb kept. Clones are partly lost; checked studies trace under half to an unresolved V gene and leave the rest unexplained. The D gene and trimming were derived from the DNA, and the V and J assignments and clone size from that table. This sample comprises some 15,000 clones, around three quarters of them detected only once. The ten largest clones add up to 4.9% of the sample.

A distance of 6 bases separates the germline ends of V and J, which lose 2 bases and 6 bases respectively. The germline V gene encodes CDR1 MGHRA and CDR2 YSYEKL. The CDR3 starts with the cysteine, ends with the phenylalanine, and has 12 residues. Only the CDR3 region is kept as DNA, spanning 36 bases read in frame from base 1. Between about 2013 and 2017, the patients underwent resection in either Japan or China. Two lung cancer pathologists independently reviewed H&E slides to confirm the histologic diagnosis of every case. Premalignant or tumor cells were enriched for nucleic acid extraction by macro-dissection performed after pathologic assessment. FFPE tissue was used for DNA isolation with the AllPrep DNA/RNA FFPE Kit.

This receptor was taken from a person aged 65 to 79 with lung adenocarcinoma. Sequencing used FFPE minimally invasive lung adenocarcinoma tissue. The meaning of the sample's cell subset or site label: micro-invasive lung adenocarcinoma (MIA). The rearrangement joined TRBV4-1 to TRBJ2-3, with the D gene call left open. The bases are TGCGCCAGCAGCCAAAATGCGGATACGCAGTATTTT. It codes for CASSQNADTQYF.